This is a list of T cell receptor beta chains from one sample in a study of shared clonotypes between healthy human individuals. Data came from immunoSEQ multiplex PCR; TCRdb stores just in-frame clones and leaves some out. The sample gives roughly 380,000 clones, about 97% of which show up once; less than 0.35% is in the top ten. Source material: memory CD8+ T cells sorted from blood. Every receptor here comes from a young man in good health. CDR3s include the opening cysteine and the closing phenylalanine or tryptophan. D genes are given only for firm matches. Clone size, where shown, is once, few, many, or a class for clones that have expanded.

J gene: TRBJ2-5; clone size: -; D gene: TRBD2; V gene: TRBV29-1; CDR3 DNA: TGCAGCGTTGGGGGAGGGAGAGGTTTCCAAGAGACCCAGTACTTC; CDR3 protein: CSVGGGRGFQETQYF
J gene: TRBJ1-1; clone size: -; D gene: -; V gene: TRBV7-2; CDR3 DNA: TGTGCCAGCAGCTTAGAAGTGGCCGGAGAAGCTTTCTTT; CDR3 protein: CASSLEVAGEAFF
J gene: TRBJ2-3; clone size: -; D gene: -; V gene: TRBV5-8; CDR3 DNA: TGTGCCAGCAGCTTGGCGGGAGATTTGAGAGATACGCAGTATTTT; CDR3 protein: CASSLAGDLRDTQYF
J gene: TRBJ2-3; clone size: -; D gene: -; V gene: TRBV27; CDR3 DNA: TGTGCCAGCAGCTCCAGGGACGCCACAGATACGCAGTATTTT; CDR3 protein: CASSSRDATDTQYF
J gene: TRBJ2-2; clone size: -; D gene: TRBD2; V gene: TRBV2; CDR3 DNA: TGTGCCAGTTTGACTAGCGCCATTTCCACCGGGGAGCTGTTTTTT; CDR3 protein: CASLTSAISTGELFF
J gene: TRBJ2-2; clone size: -; D gene: TRBD2; V gene: TRBV28; CDR3 DNA: TGTGCCAGCAGGACCGGGACTAGCGGGAGAATGGGCACCGGGGAGCTGTTTTTT; CDR3 protein: CASRTGTSGRMGTGELFF
J gene: TRBJ2-7; clone size: once; D gene: TRBD1; V gene: TRBV15; CDR3 DNA: TGTGCCACCAGCACTACATCGGGACAGGATGAGCAGTACTTC; CDR3 protein: CATSTTSGQDEQYF
J gene: TRBJ2-3; clone size: -; D gene: -; V gene: TRBV11-3; CDR3 DNA: TGTGCCAGCAGCGCCCACTCCGGAGGTTGGACAGATACGCAGTATTTT; CDR3 protein: CASSAHSGGWTDTQYF
J gene: TRBJ2-5; clone size: -; D gene: TRBD2; V gene: TRBV9; CDR3 DNA: TGTGCCAGCAGCCCGCGGACTAGCGGGTACCAAGAGACCCAGTACTTC; CDR3 protein: CASSPRTSGYQETQYF
J gene: TRBJ2-1; clone size: -; D gene: -; V gene: TRBV19; CDR3 DNA: TGTGCCAGTAGTAAGGACTCCTACAATGAGCAGTTCTTC; CDR3 protein: CASSKDSYNEQFF
J gene: TRBJ2-1; clone size: -; D gene: -; V gene: TRBV9; CDR3 DNA: TGTGCCAGCAGCCGAGTGGGAAATGAGCAGTTCTTC; CDR3 protein: CASSRVGNEQFF
J gene: TRBJ2-5; clone size: -; D gene: -; V gene: TRBV10-3; CDR3 DNA: TGTGCCATCTCTACGGGGCAAGAGACCCAGTACTTC; CDR3 protein: CAISTGQETQYF
J gene: TRBJ2-7; clone size: -; D gene: TRBD2; V gene: TRBV7-2; CDR3 DNA: TGTGCCAGCAGCTTAGCGGCGGGAGGCGCGTACGAGCAGTACTTC; CDR3 protein: CASSLAAGGAYEQYF
J gene: TRBJ2-1; clone size: -; D gene: -; V gene: TRBV13; CDR3 DNA: TGTGCCAGCAGCTTGCGGATGAGGGCCCCTTTGTCCAATGAGCAGTTCTTC; CDR3 protein: CASSLRMRAPLSNEQFF
J gene: TRBJ2-7; clone size: -; D gene: -; V gene: TRBV7-9; CDR3 DNA: TGTGCCAGCAGCGGGGATAGCGGATACTTCTCCTACGAGCAGTACTTC; CDR3 protein: CASSGDSGYFSYEQYF
J gene: TRBJ2-7; clone size: -; D gene: TRBD2; V gene: TRBV6-6; CDR3 DNA: TGTGCCAGCGCCGCGGGAGGTTCCTACGAGCAGTACTTC; CDR3 protein: CASAAGGSYEQYF
J gene: TRBJ2-7; clone size: -; D gene: -; V gene: TRBV6-6; CDR3 DNA: TGTGCCAGCAGTTACCACTTCTACGAGCAGTACTTC; CDR3 protein: CASSYHFYEQYF
J gene: TRBJ1-4; clone size: -; D gene: -; V gene: TRBV18; CDR3 DNA: TGTGCCAGCTCACCTACGGCGGGGGCTAATGAAAAACTGTTTTTT; CDR3 protein: CASSPTAGANEKLFF
J gene: TRBJ2-1; clone size: -; D gene: TRBD1; V gene: TRBV28; CDR3 DNA: TGTGCCAGCGGGATCGCAGGGGGCAGGGAGCAGTTCTTC; CDR3 protein: CASGIAGGREQFF
J gene: TRBJ2-2; clone size: few; D gene: -; V gene: TRBV9; CDR3 DNA: TGTGCCAGCAGCGTAGGCCCGAGTGTAAGAACCGGGGAGCTGTTTTTT; CDR3 protein: CASSVGPSVRTGELFF
J gene: TRBJ2-2; clone size: -; D gene: -; V gene: TRBV5-1; CDR3 DNA: TGCGCCAGCAGCTTAGACGGAGACACCGGGGAGCTGTTTTTT; CDR3 protein: CASSLDGDTGELFF
J gene: TRBJ2-5; clone size: -; D gene: -; V gene: TRBV5-1; CDR3 DNA: TGCGCCAGCAGCTCCGAGGGTGCAGAGACCCAGTACTTC; CDR3 protein: CASSSEGAETQYF
J gene: TRBJ2-7; clone size: -; D gene: TRBD1; V gene: TRBV28; CDR3 DNA: TGTGCCAGCAGTTCGAGGGGGCGCAGCGAGCAGTACTTC; CDR3 protein: CASSSRGRSEQYF
J gene: TRBJ2-7; clone size: -; D gene: -; V gene: TRBV6-1; CDR3 DNA: TGTGCCAGCAGTGGCCGATTCCGGGACTCGACCTACGAGCAGTACTTC; CDR3 protein: CASSGRFRDSTYEQYF
J gene: TRBJ2-2; clone size: once; D gene: -; V gene: TRBV7-9; CDR3 DNA: TGTGCCAGCAGCTTAGGGTCCGGGGAGCTGTTTTTT; CDR3 protein: CASSLGSGELFF
J gene: TRBJ2-7; clone size: -; D gene: -; V gene: TRBV7-2; CDR3 DNA: TGTGCCAGCAGCTTAGGACACCCCTACGAGCAGTACTTC; CDR3 protein: CASSLGHPYEQYF
J gene: TRBJ2-5; clone size: -; D gene: TRBD1; V gene: TRBV28; CDR3 DNA: TGTGCCAGCAGGTTCGGGGACAGGGTACGAGAGACCCAGTACTTC; CDR3 protein: CASRFGDRVRETQYF
J gene: TRBJ2-4; clone size: -; D gene: -; V gene: TRBV28; CDR3 DNA: TGTGCCACCCGAAGCAGCATAGCCAAAAACATTCAGTACTTC; CDR3 protein: CATRSSIAKNIQYF
J gene: TRBJ2-7; clone size: once; D gene: -; V gene: TRBV28; CDR3 DNA: TGTGCCAGCAGTTTATACGGTGTAGAGCGGCCTTTATCCGAGCAGTACTTC; CDR3 protein: CASSLYGVERPLSEQYF